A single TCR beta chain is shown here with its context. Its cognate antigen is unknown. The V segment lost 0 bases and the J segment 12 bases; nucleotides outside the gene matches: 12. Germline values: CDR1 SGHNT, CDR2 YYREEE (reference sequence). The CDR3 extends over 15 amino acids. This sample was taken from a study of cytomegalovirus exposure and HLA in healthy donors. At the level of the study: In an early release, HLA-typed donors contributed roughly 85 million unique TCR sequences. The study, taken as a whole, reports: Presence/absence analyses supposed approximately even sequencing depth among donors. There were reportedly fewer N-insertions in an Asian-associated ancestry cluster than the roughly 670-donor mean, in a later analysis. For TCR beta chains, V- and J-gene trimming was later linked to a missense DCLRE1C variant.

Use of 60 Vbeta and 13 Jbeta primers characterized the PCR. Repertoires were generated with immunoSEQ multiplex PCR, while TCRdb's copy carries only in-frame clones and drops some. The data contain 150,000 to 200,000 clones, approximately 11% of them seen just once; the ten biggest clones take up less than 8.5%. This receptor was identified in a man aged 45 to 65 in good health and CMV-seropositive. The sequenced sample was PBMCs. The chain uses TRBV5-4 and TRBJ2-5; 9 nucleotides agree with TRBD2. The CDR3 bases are TGTGCCAGCAGCTTGGCCCCAAGCGGGGGGCCCCCAGAGTACTTC. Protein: CASSLAPSGGPPEYF.